This TCR beta chain was identified in a study of Graves' ophthalmopathy and Graves' hyperthyroidism. The CDR3 has 15 residues. Trimming removed 5 bases at V and 4 bases at J, with 17 bases between. CDR1 and CDR2 from the germline V gene are SGHTA and FQGNSA. CDR3 regions of TCR beta were amplified from RNA transcripts. The first-round RT-PCR employed HTBI primers together with the Qiagen OneStep RT-PCR kit. A multiplex PCR was then performed as the second round. Via MiXCR, TCRdb re-called the multiplex PCR reads, giving one row per CDR3 protein. The sample holds about 740,000 distinct CDR3 sequences, 35% to 50% seen once. This clonotype was counted many times.

Sequencing was carried out using peripheral blood. The chain is built from TRBV7-2 and TRBJ1-1; TRBD1 might be the D (5 bases). The source of this sequence is an adult man with Graves' ophthalmopathy. CDR3 nucleotide sequence: TGTGCCAGCAGCCCGCAGGCCAGGGTGGGCACTGAAGCTTTCTTT. Its protein is CASSPQARVGTEAFF.